Listed below are T cell receptor beta chains from one sample, sequenced in a study of blood T cell repertoires in COVID-19. Assay: immunoSEQ multiplex PCR; the TCRdb copy retains only in-frame clones and omits some. The sample carries roughly 250,000 clones, about 89% recorded once. Source material: peripheral blood. The source of these receptors is a man in his thirties or forties with acute or convalescent COVID-19. Both conserved end residues are part of each CDR3. The D gene is left open where the match is weak. A clone size is listed for some rows: how often the clone was seen (once, few, many), or a class if it is expanded.

NA	11	TRBV6-5	NA	TRBJ2-1	CATSTGSEQFF	TGTGCCACCTCGACAGGCTCTGAGCAGTTCTTC
NA	12	TRBV19	NA	TRBJ1-4	CASSIAGEKLFF	TGTGCCAGTAGTATCGCAGGGGAAAAACTGTTTTTT
once	18	TRBV19	TRBD1	TRBJ1-5	CASSIRGAWTGGNQPQHF	TGTGCCAGTAGTATCCGCGGGGCATGGACAGGGGGCAATCAGCCCCAGCATTTT
NA	16	TRBV2	TRBD1	TRBJ2-3	CASSERRQGARDTQYF	TGTGCCAGCAGTGAGAGGAGGCAGGGGGCGCGAGATACGCAGTATTTT
NA	13	TRBV15	NA	TRBJ2-7	CATSRASPYEQYF	TGTGCCACCAGCAGGGCTAGTCCCTACGAGCAGTACTTC
NA	9	TRBV5-3	NA	TRBJ1-1	CARGLKAFF	TGTGCCAGGGGACTCAAAGCTTTCTTT
NA	15	TRBV5-1	NA	TRBJ2-3	CASRLEGGPTDTQYF	TGCGCCAGCAGACTAGAGGGGGGGCCCACAGATACGCAGTATTTT
NA	15	TRBV5-8	TRBD1	TRBJ1-1	CASSPGQGGYTEAFF	TGTGCCAGCAGCCCAGGACAGGGGGGATACACTGAAGCTTTCTTT
NA	12	TRBV2	NA	TRBJ1-3	CASSPRGNTIYF	TGTGCCAGCAGCCCTCGTGGAAACACCATATATTTT
NA	14	TRBV7-3	TRBD2	TRBJ2-1	CASTLGGSYNEQFF	TGTGCCAGCACTCTGGGGGGGAGCTACAATGAGCAGTTCTTC
NA	16	TRBV28	NA	TRBJ1-3	CASSLFGSRTGNTIYF	TGTGCCAGCAGTTTATTCGGCTCCCGGACAGGAAACACCATATATTTT
once	15	TRBV12-2	NA	TRBJ2-3	CASRLDNGATDTQYF	TGTGCAAGTCGCTTAGACAATGGAGCCACAGATACGCAGTATTTT
NA	13	TRBV4-1	TRBD1	TRBJ1-2	CASSQEGGTDYTF	TGCGCCAGCAGCCAAGAGGGTGGGACAGATTACACCTTC
NA	16	TRBV29-1	TRBD2	TRBJ2-1	CSVEDQMRGGDNEQFF	TGCAGCGTTGAAGATCAAATGCGGGGGGGTGACAATGAGCAGTTCTTC
NA	15	TRBV5-4	TRBD1	TRBJ2-5	CASSLGNRGAETQYF	TGTGCCAGCAGCTTGGGGAACAGGGGCGCAGAGACCCAGTACTTC
NA	13	TRBV12-3/TRBV12-4	NA	TRBJ1-4	CASSFVRGRKLFF	TGTGCCAGCAGTTTCGTTCGGGGGAGGAAACTGTTTTTT
NA	12	TRBV30	NA	TRBJ1-1	CAWSLAVPEAFF	TGTGCCTGGAGTTTAGCGGTCCCTGAAGCTTTCTTT
NA	11	TRBV3-1/TRBV3-2	NA	TRBJ1-2	CASSQDWGYTF	TGTGCCAGCAGCCAGGACTGGGGCTACACCTTC
few	12	TRBV28	NA	TRBJ1-1	CALLSKQGKAFF	TGTGCCCTTCTATCTAAACAGGGCAAAGCTTTCTTT
NA	15	TRBV19	NA	TRBJ1-6	CASSNYGARGSPLHF	TGTGCCAGTAGTAATTACGGCGCCAGGGGATCACCCCTCCACTTT
NA	14	TRBV5-1	TRBD1	TRBJ1-1	CASSRGQGDTEAFF	TGCGCCAGCAGCAGGGGACAGGGGGACACTGAAGCTTTCTTT
NA	13	TRBV6-5	NA	TRBJ1-1	CASSYSVRTEAFF	TGTGCCAGCAGTTACTCTGTTCGGACTGAAGCTTTCTTT
NA	13	TRBV30	NA	TRBJ2-7	CAWSGRVGGEQYF	TGTGCCTGGAGTGGCAGGGTTGGCGGCGAGCAGTACTTC
NA	14	TRBV29-1	TRBD2	TRBJ2-1	CSVVPSGGWNEQFF	TGCAGCGTTGTCCCTAGCGGGGGGTGGAATGAGCAGTTCTTC
NA	13	TRBV7-2	NA	TRBJ2-2	CASSFRATGELFF	TGTGCCAGCAGCTTCAGGGCCACCGGGGAGCTGTTTTTT
NA	14	TRBV28	NA	TRBJ1-4	CASRTRDKYEKLFF	TGTGCCAGCAGGACACGGGACAAATATGAAAAACTGTTTTTT
NA	13	TRBV5-1	NA	TRBJ1-1	CASQSPGNTEAFF	TGCGCCAGCCAATCTCCAGGGAACACTGAAGCTTTCTTT